Each of the 15 T cell receptor beta chains below was sequenced from the same sample in a study of blood T cells in healthy people across ages (dated by TCRdb to the mid-2010s). To prepare the library, 5' RACE was applied. Sequenced using an Illumina HiSeq 2500. A second about 7 to 12 cycle PCR used a sample-barcoded 5' primer and a J-beta primer mix. TCRdb reworked the public reads: Q25 trimming with fastp, MiXCR clone assembly, productive beta chains retained. Here each entry gathers all rows of one CDR3 protein and keeps the most common genes and DNA. This sample comprises hundreds of thousands of distinct CDR3 sequences, roughly 60% of them detected only once. The ten largest clones add up to over 20% of the sample. Source material: blood. The receptors here all came from a man aged 30 to 45 in good health.

This clonotype appeared once. The rearrangement uses TRBV28 and TRBJ2-7; D possibly corresponds to TRBD2 (5 bases). With 10 bases removed from V and 6 bases from J, the gap between germline ends came to 19 bases. Germline-derived CDR1 and CDR2 are MDHEN and SYDVKM. The CDR3 runs to 13 residues. The CDR3 region is CATRTPGEAEQYF. The DNA of the CDR3 is TGTGCCACCAGAACTCCCGGGGAAGCCGAGCAGTACTTC. Combining the CDR3 with reference TRBV28 and TRBJ2-7 gives the whole variable domain DVKVTQSSRYLVKRTGEKVFLECVQDMDHENMFWYRQDPGLGLRLIYFSYDVKMKEKGDIPEGYSVSREKKERFSLILESASTNQTSMYLCATRTPGEAEQYFGPGTRLTVT.

This clonotype was counted at least ten times. The V call is TRBV7-8, the J call TRBJ2-1, with 7 bases identical to TRBD1. Per germline, CDR1 SGHVS and CDR2 FQNEAQ. Germline trimming cut 5 bases from V and 3 bases from J; bases unmatched to any gene: 10. This CDR3 is 16 amino acids long. In DNA, the CDR3 is TGTGCCAGCAGCGTTCCCGGGACAGCACACTACAATGAGCAGTTCTTC. Its protein product is CASSVPGTAHYNEQFF.

This chain uses TRBV11-2 with TRBJ2-3, with a tentative D call TRBD1 (6 bases). Per the germline V gene, CDR1 is SGHAT and CDR2 is FQNNGV. The CDR3 runs 16 residues. The ends were cut back, 4 bases at V and 2 bases at J, with 16 bases in the middle. The CDR3 bases are TGTGCCAGCAGCTCCGTCCGGGACACCAACACAGATACGCAGTATTTT. Translation: CASSSVRDTNTDTQYF.

A note on this clonotype: Possible read error: a much larger clone is one base away. The chain has TRBV5-1 and TRBJ2-7; no firm D call. The CDR3 loop spans 14 amino acids. Germline loops: CDR1 SGHRS, CDR2 YFSETQ. Here the CDR3 reads CAGSLKTDRSEQYF. The CDR3 nucleotides are TGCGCCGGCAGCTTGAAGACGGACCGTTCCGAGCAGTACTTC. Combining the CDR3 with reference TRBV5-1 and TRBJ2-7 gives the whole variable domain KAGVTQTPRYLIKTRGQQVTLSCSPISGHRSVSWYQQTPGQGLQFLFEYFSETQRNKGNFPGRFSGRQFSNSRSEMNVSTLELGDSALYLCAGSLKTDRSEQYFGPGTRLTVT.

This clonotype was counted between two and nine times. The rearrangement joins TRBV7-2 to TRBJ2-5; 9 nucleotides line up with TRBD2. The DNA end favors TRBJ2-7, so the J call may be wrong. The CDR3 is made up of 14 amino acids. The germline V gene encodes CDR1 SGHTA and CDR2 FQGNSA. CDR3 sequence reads: CASSLRLAVDEQYF. As DNA, the CDR3 is TGTGCCAGCAGCTTAAGACTAGCGGTCGACGAGCAGTACTTC.

Regarding this clonotype: At one boundary the junction diverges from the germline segment, which might be a read error. The chain combines TRBV5-1 with TRBJ2-5, with D hard to call. Matching the DNA end better, TRBJ2-4 makes the J call doubtful. Germline CDR1 reads SGHRS; CDR2 reads YFSETQ. This CDR3 is 13 amino acids long. CDR3 residues: CASSLESQNIQYF. The CDR3 DNA is TGCGCCAGCAGTTTGGAGTCACAAAACATTCAGTACTTC.

This clonotype showed up just once. This rearrangement joins TRBV29-1 to TRBJ2-1, with TRBD2 matching over 10 bases. Germline CDR1 reads SQVTM; CDR2 reads ANQGSEA. V trimming: 5 bases; J trimming: 0 bases; junction bases outside the gene matches: 7. This CDR3 is 16 amino acids long. The CDR3 DNA sequence: TGCAGCGTTAACCCACTAGCGGGGAGCTCCTACAATGAGCAGTTCTTC. As protein: CSVNPLAGSSYNEQFF.

This clonotype has just a few counts. The V call is TRBV20-1, the J call TRBJ2-3; 7 positions agree with TRBD2. CDR1 and CDR2 from the germline V gene are DFQATT and SNEGSKA (reference sequence). J was trimmed by 8 bases and V by 4 bases; bases with no gene match: 15. This CDR3 is 15 amino acids long. Here the CDR3 reads CSAIGLEGVWSTQYF. CDR3 bases: TGCAGTGCTATCGGACTAGAGGGTGTCTGGAGTACGCAGTATTTT.

The CDR3 sequence is CSAWDSPYEQYF. CDR3 sequence (DNA): TGCAGCGCCTGGGACAGCCCCTACGAGCAGTACTTC. This chain uses TRBV29-1 with TRBJ2-7, with 7 bases lining up with TRBD1. The V gene end was trimmed by 7 bases and the J gene end by 2 bases; junction bases not matched to a gene: 5. CDR1 and CDR2 from the germline V gene are SQVTM and ANQGSEA. The CDR3 loop spans 12 amino acids.

This sequence joins TRBV7-2 and TRBJ2-4; tentative D call: TRBD1 (5 bases). The J call may not be correct, given that the DNA end is closer to TRBJ2-7. The CDR3 totals 16 residues. Germline V lookup: CDR1 SGHTA, CDR2 FQGNSA. CDR3 protein: CASSDTRTLLTYEQYF. Here the CDR3 DNA reads TGTGCCAGCAGCGACACCAGGACACTGTTGACCTACGAGCAGTACTTC.

The CDR3 region has the DNA TGTGCCAGCAGCTTTCGGGGGGCTGTCCACGAGCAGTACTTC. Its protein product is CASSFRGAVHEQYF. The chain has TRBV7-2 and TRBJ2-7, with D tentatively TRBD2 (7 bases). Germline V CDR1 and CDR2: SGHTA, FQGNSA. This CDR3 comprises 14 residues. Trimming pared 3 bases from V and 5 bases from J, leaving 14 bases between.

Only a few counts were recorded for this clonotype. The chain joins TRBV13 to TRBJ2-7; weak D call: TRBD2 (6 bases). Germline loops: CDR1 PRHDT, CDR2 FYEKMQ (reference sequence). CDR3 size: 16 residues. The V gene lost 4 bases and the J gene lost 0 bases, with 16 bases spanning the gap. CDR3 protein: CASSSTSDGSSYEQYF. CDR3 nucleotide sequence: TGTGCCAGCAGCTCCACTTCTGACGGGAGCTCCTACGAGCAGTACTTC.

Points on this clonotype: Relative to the germline gene, one junction end is altered; a read error may explain this. The V and J genes are TRBV9 and TRBJ2-2, with D tentatively TRBD1 (5 bases). Germline V gene lookup returns CDR1 SGDLS and CDR2 YYNGEE. This CDR3 contains 13 residues. CDR3 DNA sequence: TGTGCCGGCAGCCCAGGGCCCACCGGGGAGCTGTTTTTT. Translating it yields CAGSPGPTGELFF.

The chain couples TRBV20-1 to TRBJ2-5, with TRBD1 as a possible D gene (5 bases). The CDR3 is made up of 15 amino acids. Germline V CDR1 and CDR2: DFQATT, SNEGSKA (reference sequence). Trimming stripped 0 bases from V and 11 bases from J, with 22 bases between. CDR3 loop: CSAREGVGRTNEQYF. The DNA for the CDR3 is TGCAGTGCTAGAGAAGGGGTGGGCAGGACGAATGAGCAGTACTTC.

The J gene is TRBJ2-7, the V gene TRBV20-1; 9 bases match TRBD2. Germline CDR1 and CDR2: DFQATT and SNEGSKA (reference sequence). CDR3 length equals 15 residues. J gave up 0 bases and V 5 bases, and 8 bases lay outside the gene matches. The CDR3 bases are TGCAGTGCTCCGCACGCGGGGGGGATCTCCTACGAGCAGTACTTC. It translates to CSAPHAGGISYEQYF.